At least ten counts were recorded for the clone carrying this T cell receptor beta chain. The source of the sample is a study of T cells of healthy individuals. There are 11 residues in the CDR3. Trimming took 7 bases from V and 9 from J, leaving 10 bases between them. TCRdb redid the calling of the 5' RACE reads with MiXCR, one entry per CDR3 protein. The data contain 75,000 to 95,000 distinct CDR3 sequences, roughly 5.1% of them seen just once; the ten biggest clones take up 7% to 9%. This chain links TRBV12-3 or TRBV12-4 with TRBJ2-1; D ambiguous. The sequence derives from a female donor in good health. CDR3 loop: CASNLVGEQFF. CDR3 sequence (DNA): TGTGCCAGCAACCTAGTCGGTGAGCAGTTCTTC.